What follows is one T cell receptor (beta chain) and its context. Its target is unknown. This specimen comes from a study of shared clonotypes between healthy human individuals. Study context: Sampling drew on donors who were a couple of women and a few men aged 18 to 49.

Using approximately 200 ng DNA, 25,000 to 35,000 T cell genomes, the sorted-subset replicate PCRs were run. Sequencing used immunoSEQ multiplex PCR; TCRdb keeps in-frame clones, though not all of them. The top ten hold under 2% of the sample, which has under 750,000 clones, 55% to 75% seen once. Donors included only healthy HIV-negative adults lacking recent acute infections or vaccinations. Study-wide results and caveats: Generation probability values for non-shared clonotypes were lower than those for clonotypes shared by all four donors.

The source is a woman between 25 and 40 years old in good health. Sequenced material: memory CD4+ T cells sorted from blood. The subset is: CD45RA-negative fraction.

CDR3 sequence: CASSRGTLNTEAFF. The DNA for the CDR3 is TGTGCCAGCAGCCGAGGGACATTGAACACTGAAGCTTTCTTT. The V call is TRBV7-2, the J call TRBJ1-1, with D maybe TRBD1 (6 bases). Germline V CDR1 and CDR2: SGHTA, FQGNSA. The V gene lost 5 bases and the J gene lost 0 bases, with 10 bases spanning the gap. CDR3 length: 14 residues.